These 18 T cell receptor beta chains were sequenced from one sample in a study of T cell repertoires in cytomegalovirus infection. TCRdb re-derived calls from the reads in MiXCR, one entry per CDR3 protein. The table records approximately 250,000 distinct CDR3 sequences, about 20% of them present only once. The sequenced material came from CD8+ T cells from PBMCs. The receptors derive from a human donor in good health (CMV status not recorded). Some clones in this sample may be carry-over from other donors' samples.

This clonotype was recorded a few times. The chain employs TRBV4-2 and TRBJ1-4, with D tentatively TRBD1 (6 bases). CDR1 and CDR2 from the germline V gene are LGHNA and YNFKEQ. V shed 3 bases and J shed 7 bases, with 18 bases lying between them. CDR3 length: 16 residues. CDR3 sequence: CASSQEDSVLSEKLFF. The CDR3 nucleotides are TGTGCCAGCAGCCAGGAGGACAGCGTGCTCAGTGAAAAACTGTTTTTT.

This clonotype appeared a few times. The chain employs TRBV28 and TRBJ2-5, with 12 nucleotides matching TRBD2. V was pared by 8 bases and J by 5 bases, with 9 bases of the junction left unmatched. The CDR3 has 15 residues. Germline CDR1 and CDR2: MDHEN and SYDVKM. CDR3 sequence: CASQRLAGAAETQYF. In DNA, the CDR3 is TGTGCCAGCCAGAGACTAGCGGGGGCCGCGGAGACCCAGTACTTC.

The chain recombines TRBV4-1 with TRBJ2-7; D is unresolved. V was shortened by 0 bases and J by 5 bases, with 11 bases between the two germline ends. The CDR3 has 14 residues. Germline assignment: CDR1 MGHRA and CDR2 YSYEKL. The CDR3 DNA sequence: TGCGCCAGCAGCCAAGATCGCGGCATGGACGAGCAGTACTTC. Translating it yields CASSQDRGMDEQYF.

This clonotype has ten or more counts. The gene calls are TRBV7-2 and TRBJ1-2; D is perhaps TRBD1 (6 bases). The CDR3 is 14 residues long. Per germline, CDR1 SGHTA and CDR2 FQGNSA. V lost 1 base to trimming and J lost 0 bases, with 6 bases between them. CDR3 sequence reads: CASSLDRANYGYTF. As DNA, the CDR3 is TGTGCCAGCAGCTTAGACAGGGCTAACTATGGCTACACCTTC.

Here the CDR3 DNA reads TGTGCCAGTAGTCTACAGTCCAGGGGGAGGACAGATACGCAGTATTTT. Translation gives CASSLQSRGRTDTQYF. This sequence joins TRBV19 and TRBJ2-3, with a weak D call TRBD1 (7 bases). The CDR3 length is 16 residues. V was pared by 5 bases and J by 3 bases, with 18 bases between. The germline gives CDR1 LNHDA, CDR2 SQIVND (reference sequence).

There are a few counts of this clonotype. J is TRBJ2-1 and V is TRBV7-9; 7 bases line up with TRBD1. This CDR3 is built from 12 residues. The V gene end was trimmed by 2 bases and the J gene end by 12 bases; junction bases not matched to a gene: 4. Germline V gene lookup returns CDR1 SEHNR and CDR2 FQNEAQ (reference sequence). CDR3 sequence reads: CASSLIGQAQFF. The CDR3 nucleotides are TGTGCCAGCAGCTTAATTGGACAGGCGCAGTTCTTC.

V usage is TRBV11-3 and J usage is TRBJ2-5; maybe TRBD2 (6 bases). Germline lookup yields CDR1 SGHNT and CDR2 YENEEA. Trimming took off 5 bases at V and 2 bases at J, with 15 bases between the two ends. The CDR3 extends over 15 amino acids. CDR3 nucleotide sequence: TGTGCCAGCAGCCCCGGCCCCGGGACTCAAGAGACCCAGTACTTC. Residues: CASSPGPGTQETQYF.

A few counts support this clonotype. V and J are TRBV28 and TRBJ2-1; a weak D match, TRBD2 (5 bases). With 5 bases removed from V and 9 bases from J, the gap between germline ends came to 11 bases. Germline V lookup: CDR1 MDHEN, CDR2 SYDVKM. CDR3 size: 12 residues. CDR3 loop: CASSPPGSEQFF. The CDR3 DNA reads TGTGCCAGCAGTCCTCCGGGGAGTGAGCAGTTCTTC. Combining the CDR3 with reference TRBV28 and TRBJ2-1 gives the whole variable domain DVKVTQSSRYLVKRTGEKVFLECVQDMDHENMFWYRQDPGLGLRLIYFSYDVKMKEKGDIPEGYSVSREKKERFSLILESASTNQTSMYLCASSPPGSEQFFGPGTRLTVL.

This clonotype has just a few counts. This chain links TRBV5-4 with TRBJ2-5; 10 bases are a match to TRBD1. This CDR3 is built from 15 residues. V shed 3 bases, J shed 3 bases, and the junction held 5 bases outside the gene matches. Germline values: CDR1 SGHNT, CDR2 YYREEE (reference sequence). The CDR3 is CASSSTGTGEETQYF. The CDR3 DNA reads as TGTGCCAGCAGCTCCACCGGGACAGGGGAAGAGACCCAGTACTTC.

About this clonotype: Since no conserved phenylalanine or tryptophan closes the CDR3, a read error is the likely cause. The chain has TRBV20-1 and TRBJ2-1; no definite D call. Trimming removed 3 bases from V and 8 bases from J, with 14 bases in between. The germline CDR1 and CDR2 sequences are DFQATT and SNEGSKA (reference sequence). This CDR3 region has 13 residues. CDR3 bases: TGCAGTGCTAGGGGTATTCTGGTCTATGAGCAGTTCGTC. Amino acids: CSARGILVYEQFV.

The chain uses TRBV28 and TRBJ2-7, with D maybe TRBD1 (7 bases). CDR3 length: 13 amino acids. The V end lost 8 bases, the J end lost 3 bases, and 14 bases lay between the germline ends. Germline V gene lookup returns CDR1 MDHEN and CDR2 SYDVKM. The CDR3 region is CASDMQGGYEQYF. The CDR3, as DNA: TGTGCCAGCGATATGCAGGGGGGCTACGAGCAGTACTTC. Combining the CDR3 with reference TRBV28 and TRBJ2-7 gives the whole variable domain DVKVTQSSRYLVKRTGEKVFLECVQDMDHENMFWYRQDPGLGLRLIYFSYDVKMKEKGDIPEGYSVSREKKERFSLILESASTNQTSMYLCASDMQGGYEQYFGPGTRLTVT.

The chain has TRBV4-2 and TRBJ2-7; no firm D call. Trimming cost V 1 base and J 5 bases, with 9 bases left between them. Germline CDR1 reads LGHNA; CDR2 reads YNFKEQ. The CDR3 is made up of 13 amino acids. CDR3 sequence (DNA): TGTGCCAGCAGCCAAGGAGATGCCGACGAGCAGTACTTC. Its protein is CASSQGDADEQYF.

This chain joins TRBV5-4 and TRBJ2-5; maybe TRBD2 (6 bases). The ends were cut back, 2 bases at V and 1 base at J, with 12 bases in the middle. This CDR3 comprises 15 residues. The germline V gene encodes CDR1 SGHNT and CDR2 YYREEE (reference sequence). CDR3 sequence: CASSFGGAPQETQYF. For the CDR3, the DNA is TGTGCCAGCAGCTTCGGCGGGGCACCCCAAGAGACCCAGTACTTC.

In its sample, this clonotype was seen many times. The chain couples TRBV7-8 to TRBJ2-2; 10 bases agree with TRBD2. Germline V gene data show CDR1 as SGHVS and CDR2 as FQNEAQ. This CDR3 has 17 residues. Trimming removed 5 bases from V and 3 bases from J; junction bases left unmatched: 9. DNA for the CDR3: TGTGCCAGCAGCCTCCGCAGCGGGGGGGCCTACACCGGGGAGCTGTTTTTT. It codes for CASSLRSGGAYTGELFF.

This sequence joins TRBV4-1 and TRBJ1-1, with D hard to call. Trimming took 0 bases from V and 0 from J, leaving 8 bases between them. This CDR3 has 15 residues. CDR1 and CDR2 (germline): MGHRA, YSYEKL. The CDR3, as DNA: TGCGCCAGCAGCCAAGAGTTGGCGGTGAACACTGAAGCTTTCTTT. Protein sequence: CASSQELAVNTEAFF.

The chain joins TRBV20-1 to TRBJ2-7; TRBD2 aligns across 9 bases. Germline loops: CDR1 DFQATT, CDR2 SNEGSKA (reference sequence). The CDR3 is 17 amino acids. V shed 3 bases and J 3 bases; nucleotides not matched to a gene: 15. Here the CDR3 DNA reads TGCAGTGCTAGGGAAGATGGGGGTAGCGGGGGATTCTACGAGCAGTACTTC. Protein sequence: CSAREDGGSGGFYEQYF.

This chain connects TRBV13 to TRBJ1-1; D is undetermined. The CDR3 is 15 residues long. V was pared by 3 bases and J by 0 bases, with 11 bases between. CDR1 is PRHDT and CDR2 is FYEKMQ in the germline V gene (reference sequence). The CDR3 protein is CASSFTDTLNTEAFF. Written as DNA, the CDR3 is TGTGCCAGCAGCTTCACAGACACCTTGAACACTGAAGCTTTCTTT.

The genes are TRBV7-2 and TRBJ2-3; D unresolved. The CDR3 extends over 13 amino acids. V was cut by 5 bases and J by 2 bases, with 8 bases left in between. From germline, CDR1 is SGHTA and CDR2 FQGNSA. CDR3 in DNA: TGTGCCAGCAGCGGGCCTCTCACAGATACGCAGTATTTT. Its protein product is CASSGPLTDTQYF.